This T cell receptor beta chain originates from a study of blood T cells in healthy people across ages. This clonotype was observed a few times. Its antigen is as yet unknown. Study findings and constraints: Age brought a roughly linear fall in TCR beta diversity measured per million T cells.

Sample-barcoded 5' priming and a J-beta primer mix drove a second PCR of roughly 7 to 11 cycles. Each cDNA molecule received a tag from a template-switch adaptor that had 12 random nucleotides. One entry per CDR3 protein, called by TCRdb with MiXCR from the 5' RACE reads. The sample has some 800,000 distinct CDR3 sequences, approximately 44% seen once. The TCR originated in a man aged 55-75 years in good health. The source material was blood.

CDR3 sequence (DNA): TGTGCCATCAAGGGACAGGGGAGGCAAGAGACCCAGTACTTC. Translation: CAIKGQGRQETQYF. The chain has TRBV10-3 and TRBJ2-5; TRBD1 aligns across 10 bases. J lost 2 bases, V lost 7 bases, and 4 bases had no gene match. The germline V gene encodes CDR1 ENHRY and CDR2 SYGVKD. CDR3 size: 14 residues.